These T cell receptor beta chains were read from a single sample in a study of OX40 agonist ivuxolimab in advanced cancers. The repertoire was sequenced with immunoSEQ multiplex PCR; TCRdb's copy has only in-frame clones and lacks some. This sample has roughly 40,000 clones, with approximately 92% found just once. The specimen was CD4+ or CD8+ T cells sorted from blood, collected in a trial of the OX40 agonist ivuxolimab. These receptors originate from an adult with an advanced solid tumor such as melanoma, head and neck, liver or kidney cancer. Each CDR3 is given with its conserved first and last residue. The D gene is left open where the match is weak. Not every row has a clone size; where given, it reads once, few, many or a size class.

-	TRBD2	TRBV6-4	TRBJ2-1	TGTGCCAGCAGTGACTCCGGGGGACAGACCCTACCGTCCGGGACTAGCGGATCCTACAATGAGCAGTTCTTC	CASSDSGGQTLPSGTSGSYNEQFF
-	-	TRBV15	TRBJ1-4	TGTGCCACCAGCAGAGACCGACGCGTGTTCGAAAAACTGTTTTTT	CATSRDRRVFEKLFF
-	-	TRBV10-3	TRBJ2-1	TGTGCCATCAGCGCCGAGGGCACTGAGCAGTTCTTC	CAISAEGTEQFF
-	TRBD2	TRBV27	TRBJ2-1	TGTGCCAGCAGGAGGGCGGGGGGAACGAATGAGCAGTTCTTC	CASRRAGGTNEQFF
-	-	TRBV2	TRBJ2-7	TGTGCCAGCAGCCGCACCGGGCAGGGGATCTACGAGCAGTACTTC	CASSRTGQGIYEQYF
-	-	TRBV2	TRBJ2-2	TGTGCCAGCAGTGAACAGGGGGGGGACACCGGGGAGCTGTTTTTT	CASSEQGGDTGELFF
-	-	TRBV5-4	TRBJ1-2	TGTGCCAGCAGCCCCCGTGGGCAGGGGATAGGTGGCTACACCTTC	CASSPRGQGIGGYTF
-	-	TRBV11-2	TRBJ2-5	TGTGCCAGCAGCTTAGGGAACGGACGCCAAGAGACCCAGTACTTC	CASSLGNGRQETQYF
-	-	TRBV21-1	TRBJ1-3	TGTGCCAGCAGCGTCCGGACAGGAAACACCATATATTTT	CASSVRTGNTIYF
-	-	TRBV2	TRBJ2-1	TGTGCCAGCAGTGAGGGGACCCGAAGCTCCTACAATGAGCAGTTCTTC	CASSEGTRSSYNEQFF
-	TRBD2	TRBV11-2	TRBJ2-4	TGTGCCAGCAGCCTTGGGACTAGCGGGGGGGCATGGACCAAAAACATTCAGTACTTC	CASSLGTSGGAWTKNIQYF
-	-	TRBV6-5	TRBJ1-6	TGTGCCAGCAGTTACTCGGCGGGCCGGTCCCTCCACTTT	CASSYSAGRSLHF
-	TRBD1	TRBV7-2	TRBJ2-2	TGTGCCAGCAGCTTACGACAGGGGGCCGGGGAGCTGTTTTTT	CASSLRQGAGELFF
-	TRBD2	TRBV12-5	TRBJ2-7	TGTGCTAGTGGTTTGGTAATGGTTGATGGACTAGCGGGAGACTCCTACGAGCAGTACTTC	CASGLVMVDGLAGDSYEQYF
-	-	TRBV30	TRBJ2-5	TGTGCCTGGAAGGGAAACCAAGAGACCCAGTACTTC	CAWKGNQETQYF
-	-	TRBV2	TRBJ2-2	TGTGCCAGCACTTTCGGAGGAGCGAACACCGGGGAGCTGTTTTTT	CASTFGGANTGELFF
medium-sized	-	TRBV28	TRBJ1-2	TGTGCCAGCAGTCTGGGACGGAGGGGGACCGGCTACGGCTACACCTTC	CASSLGRRGTGYGYTF
-	-	TRBV28	TRBJ2-3	TGTGCCAGCAAGGATAGGATCGGCACAGATACGCAGTATTTT	CASKDRIGTDTQYF
-	-	TRBV28	TRBJ1-1	TGTGCCAGCAGGGCACCGGGGAGGGACACTGAAGCTTTCTTT	CASRAPGRDTEAFF
few	-	TRBV4-3	TRBJ1-1	TGCGCCAGCAGCCGGGAACAGGACCTGAACACTGAAGCTTTCTTT	CASSREQDLNTEAFF
few	-	TRBV5-4	TRBJ1-5	TGTGCCAGCAGTAGAGGGAGCAATCAGCCCCAGCATTTT	CASSRGSNQPQHF
once	TRBD1	TRBV7-9	TRBJ2-7	TGTGCCAGCAGCCCACGAGACAGGGGATCCCCCTACGAGCAGTACTTC	CASSPRDRGSPYEQYF
once	-	TRBV21-1	TRBJ2-7	TGTGCCAGCAGCATCTACAGGACAGGGATCTCCTACGAGCAGTACTTC	CASSIYRTGISYEQYF
-	-	TRBV4-2	TRBJ1-6	TGTGCCAGCAGCCAGGCGATCAGGGGTTCACCCCTCCACTTT	CASSQAIRGSPLHF
-	TRBD1	TRBV5-1	TRBJ1-1	TGCGCCAGCAGCTTGGCCGCGGGGACAGGCGGCTTGAACACTGAAGCTTTCTTT	CASSLAAGTGGLNTEAFF
-	-	TRBV4-1	TRBJ2-5	TGCGCCAGCAGCCAAGATGGAGCCGCCTACCAAGAGACCCAGTACTTC	CASSQDGAAYQETQYF
-	TRBD1	TRBV10-2	TRBJ2-5	TGCGCCAGCGGACAGGCAGACCAAGAGACCCAGTACTTC	CASGQADQETQYF
-	-	TRBV4-3	TRBJ2-1	TGCGCCAGCAGCCAAGATGAAGCGCGGTCCTACAATGAGCAGTTCTTC	CASSQDEARSYNEQFF
-	-	TRBV30	TRBJ1-1	TGTGCCTGGAGTGTAATTTTCGACAGGGAAGCTTTCTTT	CAWSVIFDREAFF
-	-	TRBV6-6	TRBJ1-2	TGTGCCAGCAGTTACTCTGACCGTTCAAACTATGGCTACACCTTC	CASSYSDRSNYGYTF
few	-	TRBV5-1	TRBJ1-1	TGCGCCAGCAGCCAGTTGGACAGAGACACTGAAGCTTTCTTT	CASSQLDRDTEAFF
-	-	TRBV2	TRBJ2-2	TGTGCCAGCAGTGAAGCCGGGACCATGAACACCGGGGAGCTGTTTTTT	CASSEAGTMNTGELFF
-	-	TRBV11-2	TRBJ2-7	TGTGCCAGCAGCTTCGGCCGGGACTCCTACGAGCAGTACTTC	CASSFGRDSYEQYF
-	-	TRBV27	TRBJ2-7	TGTGCCAGCAGTTCCGGCGAAGGACGGGGTTTTGAGCAGTACTTC	CASSSGEGRGFEQYF
-	-	TRBV6-5	TRBJ2-7	TGTGCCAGCAACGTCCAGGGGCGAACGGGCGAGCAGTACTTC	CASNVQGRTGEQYF
-	TRBD2	TRBV11-2	TRBJ2-3	TGTGCCAGCAGCCCGGGGGGTCTCACAGATACGCAGTATTTT	CASSPGGLTDTQYF
-	TRBD2	TRBV6-1	TRBJ2-1	TGTGCCAGCAGACTAGCGGGAGACTTCTACAATGAGCAGTTCTTC	CASRLAGDFYNEQFF
-	-	TRBV7-9	TRBJ2-7	TGTGCCAGCAGTTTACACCATCCCCAGGACGAGCAGTACTTC	CASSLHHPQDEQYF
-	-	TRBV14	TRBJ1-1	TGTGCCAGCAGCCTCGACCTAAACACTGAAGCTTTCTTT	CASSLDLNTEAFF
-	-	TRBV15	TRBJ1-5	TGTGCCACCAGCAGAGATCAAGGAATCAATCAGCCCCAGCATTTT	CATSRDQGINQPQHF
-	-	TRBV2	TRBJ1-2	TGTGCCAGCAGCCCGGACAGTCAGAACTATGGCTACACCTTC	CASSPDSQNYGYTF
-	-	TRBV6-6	TRBJ1-3	TGTGCCAGCAGTTACCAGAACACCATATATTTT	CASSYQNTIYF